Shown below are 25 T cell receptor beta chains from a single sample sequenced in a study of T-cell memory formation after mild COVID-19. In TCRdb, the 5' RACE reads were re-called with MiXCR into one record per CDR3 protein. In the table there are fewer than 450,000 distinct CDR3 sequences, around 21% of which are singletons. The specimen was PBMCs or a T cell subset sorted from them (not recorded which). These receptors were obtained from an adult woman who had mild COVID-19 (a few samples of this study predate the infection). Cell type and time point are not known.

This clonotype was seen a handful of times. The CDR3 reads CASRGHPRVANEQFF. In DNA form, the CDR3 reads TGTGCCAGCAGGGGACATCCCCGAGTGGCCAATGAGCAGTTCTTC. This chain uses TRBV12-3 or TRBV12-4 with TRBJ2-1; D might be TRBD1 (6 bases). There are 15 residues in the CDR3. With 6 bases removed from V and 6 bases from J, the gap between germline ends came to 18 bases.

This clonotype was counted a few times. DNA of the CDR3: TGCGCCAGCAGAACCACGGGGCGGACCGGGGAGCTGTTTTTT. Its protein is CASRTTGRTGELFF. This chain connects TRBV5-1 to TRBJ2-2; D may correspond to TRBD1 or TRBD2 (5 bases each). Germline assignment: CDR1 SGHRS and CDR2 YFSETQ. This CDR3 is 14 amino acids long. Trimming took off 5 bases at V and 5 bases at J, with 13 bases between the two ends.

This clonotype showed up just a few times. The gene calls are TRBV20-1 and TRBJ1-1, with TRBD1 as a possible D gene (6 bases). Trimming stripped 3 bases from V and 0 bases from J, with 17 bases between. This CDR3 spans 16 amino acids. Per the germline V gene, CDR1 is DFQATT and CDR2 is SNEGSKA (reference sequence). The CDR3 sequence: CSARSTGSPLNTEAFF. CDR3 coding DNA: TGCAGTGCTAGGTCGACAGGATCCCCCCTGAACACTGAAGCTTTCTTT.

The rearrangement joins TRBV7-9 to TRBJ2-7; 9 nucleotides agree with TRBD2. V lost 5 bases, J lost 1 base, and 9 bases stayed unmatched. The CDR3 has 16 residues. Germline CDR1 and CDR2: SEHNR and FQNEAQ (reference sequence). The CDR3 DNA reads TGTGCCAGCAGCCCGCCGGGACTAGCCGATTCCTACGAGCAGTACTTC. It codes for CASSPPGLADSYEQYF.

V gene TRBV6-6 combines with J gene TRBJ2-5; 7 nucleotides agree with TRBD2. The CDR3 extends over 15 amino acids. J lost 5 bases, V lost 4 bases, and 10 bases had no gene match. From germline, CDR1 is MNHNY and CDR2 SVGAGI (reference sequence). The CDR3 DNA is TGTGCCAGCAGTTGGACTAGTTTTGGTGGGGAGACCCAGTACTTC. Its translation: CASSWTSFGGETQYF.

The chain combines TRBV12-3 or TRBV12-4 with TRBJ2-7; 9 nucleotides agree with TRBD2. The V and J ends lost 4 bases and 4 bases, in that order; junction bases with no gene match: 8. The CDR3 consists of 15 residues. Written as DNA, the CDR3 is TGTGCCAGCAGTTACGGACTAGCGTCAACTTACGAGCAGTACTTC. Its translation is CASSYGLASTYEQYF.

The rearrangement links TRBV14 to TRBJ2-7, with 10 bases aligning to TRBD1. The length of the CDR3 is 17 residues. J lost 6 bases, V lost 3 bases, and 14 bases had no gene match. Germline CDR1 reads SGHDN; CDR2 reads FVKESK. Written as DNA, the CDR3 is TGTGCCAGCAGCCACCGGAAGTCGGGACAGGGGCGTCGCGAGCAGTACTTC. Translation gives CASSHRKSGQGRREQYF.

CDR3 nucleotides: TGTGCCAGCAGCTTTGGCATACAGGAGGGCGAGCAGTACTTC. The encoded protein is CASSFGIQEGEQYF. The rearrangement uses TRBV7-8 and TRBJ2-7; possible D gene TRBD2, 6 bases. The CDR3 extends over 14 amino acids. The germline V gene has CDR1 SGHVS and CDR2 FQNEAQ. The V gene lost 3 bases and the J gene lost 6 bases, with 15 bases spanning the gap.

This clonotype was counted only a few times. V and J are TRBV12-3 or TRBV12-4 and TRBJ2-7; TRBD2 might be the D (6 bases). The CDR3 runs to 15 residues. V was shortened by 7 bases and J by 0 bases, with 16 bases between the two germline ends. The CDR3 region has the DNA TGTGCCAGCACCAAAGGAGGGAACAGCTCCTACGAGCAGTACTTC. This sequence encodes CASTKGGNSSYEQYF.

The chain recombines TRBV29-1 with TRBJ2-3, with D uncertain. The CDR3 sequence is 13 residues long. Germline V gene sequence: CDR1 SQVTM, CDR2 ANQGSEA. V dropped 2 bases and J dropped 2 bases, with 8 bases sitting between them. In DNA form, the CDR3 reads TGCAGCGTTGAAATACGAACCACAGATACGCAGTATTTT. Its protein is CSVEIRTTDTQYF.

This clonotype came up many times. The rearrangement links TRBV20-1 to TRBJ2-3, with TRBD2 as a possible D gene (6 bases). V lost 4 bases to trimming and J lost 0 bases, with 17 bases between them. CDR1 is DFQATT and CDR2 is SNEGSKA in the germline V gene (reference sequence). This CDR3 has 16 residues. CDR3: CSATSRRGGSTDTQYF. CDR3 coding DNA: TGCAGTGCTACCTCCCGGCGGGGAGGAAGCACAGATACGCAGTATTTT.

This clonotype was found a few times. Written as DNA, the CDR3 is TGTGCCAGCAGCGGGGGACAGGGGGCGGGTGAGCAGTTCTTC. This translates into CASSGGQGAGEQFF. The gene calls are TRBV6-5 and TRBJ2-1, with 12 nucleotides matching TRBD1. There are 14 residues in the CDR3. J lost 9 bases, V lost 6 bases, and 6 bases had no gene match. Germline V CDR1 and CDR2: MNHEY, SVGAGI.

The V gene is TRBV9, the J gene TRBJ2-1; the D gene is possibly TRBD2 (5 bases). CDR1 is SGDLS and CDR2 is YYNGEE in the germline V gene. There are 15 residues in the CDR3. Trimming stripped 0 bases from V and 6 bases from J, with 13 bases between. CDR3 sequence reads: CASSVATGISNEQFF. CDR3 DNA: TGTGCCAGCAGCGTAGCAACGGGGATCTCCAATGAGCAGTTCTTC. Variable domain in full (rest from reference TRBV9 and TRBJ2-1): DSGVTQTPKHLITATGQRVTLRCSPRSGDLSVYWYQQSLDQGLQFLIQYYNGEERAKGNILERFSAQQFPDLHSELNLSSLELGDSALYFCASSVATGISNEQFFGPGTRLTVL.

The chain has TRBV30 and TRBJ1-2, with D unresolved. Trimming shortened V by 0 bases and J by 2 bases, and 7 bases separated the two germline ends. The CDR3 runs 13 residues. Germline lookup yields CDR1 GTSNPN and CDR2 SVGIG (reference sequence). Here the CDR3 reads CAWSVMANYGYTF. CDR3 in DNA: TGTGCCTGGAGTGTAATGGCAAACTATGGCTACACCTTC.

This clonotype was detected a few times. The rearrangement joins TRBV12-3 or TRBV12-4 to TRBJ2-7; TRBD2 is a possible D gene (6 bases). This CDR3 contains 12 residues. V shed 5 bases and J shed 4 bases, with 9 bases lying between them. The CDR3: CASSATSYEQYF. In DNA form, the CDR3 reads TGTGCCAGCAGTGCGACTAGTTACGAGCAGTACTTC.

This clonotype has at least ten counts. The gene calls are TRBV3-1 and TRBJ1-1; D remains unclear. The CDR3 extends over 12 amino acids. Between the trimmed V and J ends, which lost 7 bases and 5 bases, there was a span of 11 bases. Germline CDR1 is LGHDT and CDR2 is YNNKEL (reference sequence). The CDR3 DNA reads as TGTGCCAGCAATTTCGGCGGGACTGAAGCTTTCTTT. Protein: CASNFGGTEAFF.

V and J are TRBV6-6 and TRBJ1-5; 10 bases map to TRBD1. From germline, CDR1 is MNHNY and CDR2 SVGAGI (reference sequence). V was clipped by 4 bases and J by 0 bases; unmatched bases: 15. CDR3 size: 20 residues. CDR3 in DNA: TGTGCCAGCAGTTCCTACCCCCGGGACAGGGGTCTATTTAGCAATCAGCCCCAGCATTTT. Amino acid sequence: CASSSYPRDRGLFSNQPQHF.

This clonotype was counted only a few times. V is TRBV18 and J is TRBJ2-7; 9 bases map to TRBD1. Losses at the gene ends were 8 bases for V and 6 bases for J; bases not matched to a gene: 11. Germline CDR1 and CDR2: KGHSH and LQKENI. This CDR3 comprises 14 residues. The CDR3: CASTGDREFFEQYF. The CDR3 DNA reads as TGTGCCAGCACTGGGGACAGGGAATTCTTCGAGCAGTACTTC.

This clonotype was counted many times. The rearrangement joins TRBV6-2 or TRBV6-3 to TRBJ2-7, with D perhaps matching TRBD1 or TRBD2 (5 bases each). The V end was cut by 6 bases, the J end by 4 bases, with 16 bases between. The CDR3 spans 14 residues. From germline, CDR1 is MNHEY and CDR2 SVGEGT. The CDR3 sequence: CASRPGTNTYEQYF. CDR3 DNA sequence: TGTGCCAGCAGACCCGGGACCAACACTTACGAGCAGTACTTC.

This chain links TRBV15 with TRBJ1-1; D is unclear. The CDR3 is 13 amino acids. CDR1 and CDR2 from the germline V gene are LNHNV and YYDKDF (reference sequence). Deletions cut 5 bases from V and 1 base from J, with 8 bases between. The CDR3 protein is CATSYTRNTEAFF. The CDR3 bases are TGTGCCACCAGCTATACCCGGAACACTGAAGCTTTCTTT.

The chain couples TRBV24-1 to TRBJ1-5; D gene unclear. This CDR3 spans 14 amino acids. The V gene lost 5 bases and the J gene lost 4 bases, with 11 bases spanning the gap. CDR1 is KGHDR and CDR2 is SFDVKD in the germline V gene. The CDR3 region is CATSAPGLNQPQHF. In DNA form, the CDR3 reads TGTGCCACCAGTGCCCCGGGGTTAAATCAGCCCCAGCATTTT.

The rearrangement joins TRBV18 to TRBJ1-1; D unresolved. The germline V gene has CDR1 KGHSH and CDR2 LQKENI. Trimming took 4 bases from V and 1 from J, leaving 7 bases between them. The CDR3 has 13 amino acids. This CDR3 is CASSQSENTEAFF. The CDR3 nucleotides read TGTGCCAGCTCACAATCCGAGAACACTGAAGCTTTCTTT.

The V and J genes are TRBV7-3 and TRBJ2-5; TRBD2 matches at 9 bases. Germline V gene lookup returns CDR1 SGHTA and CDR2 FQGTGA. The CDR3 sequence is 13 residues long. J was trimmed by 2 bases and V by 8 bases; bases with no gene match: 3. CDR3 nucleotides: TGTGCCAGCTCTAGCGGGGTTCAAGAGACCCAGTACTTC. This translates into CASSSGVQETQYF.

This sequence joins TRBV20-1 and TRBJ2-3, with a possible D match to TRBD2 (6 bases). The ends were cut back, 5 bases at V and 2 bases at J, with 11 bases in the middle. Germline V CDR1 and CDR2: DFQATT, SNEGSKA (reference sequence). There are 13 residues in the CDR3. CDR3 sequence (DNA): TGCAGTGCTTCTGGGGGGAACACAGATACGCAGTATTTT. Protein sequence: CSASGGNTDTQYF.

This clonotype was observed a handful of times. The chain is built from TRBV20-1 and TRBJ2-3, with TRBD2 matching 8 bases. Unmatched junction bases numbered 3, after V lost 4 bases and J lost 0 bases. The length of the CDR3 is 14 residues. The V gene's germline CDR1 is DFQATT and CDR2 SNEGSKA (reference sequence). CDR3 DNA: TGCAGTGCTAAAGCGGGAGTTAGCACAGATACGCAGTATTTT. It codes for CSAKAGVSTDTQYF.